These 17 T cell receptor beta chains share one sample of origin, sequenced in a study of response to subunit inactivated influenza vaccine. TCRdb independently ran MiXCR on the RT-PCR reads; one entry per CDR3 protein. The sample yields more than 500,000 distinct CDR3 sequences, approximately 10% seen once. The data were also submitted as part of a second study, on T cells expressing NK-cell markers. As that study records: 5'RACE template switching with UMIs produced the TCR beta cDNA.

The source was PBMCs from blood, collected on the day of vaccination. The receptor set was obtained from a man aged 45 to 65 who received an inactivated influenza vaccine.

The table lists this clonotype with many counts. The J gene is TRBJ1-2, the V gene TRBV12-3 or TRBV12-4, with 7 nucleotides matching TRBD1. Losses at the gene ends were 5 bases for V and 7 bases for J; bases not matched to a gene: 19. The CDR3 extends over 17 amino acids. Here the CDR3 DNA reads TGTGCCAGCAGTACACAGGGGAGGGGGCATATAAGGGGTGGCTACACCTTC. The encoded protein is CASSTQGRGHIRGGYTF.

There are a few counts of this clonotype. The chain uses TRBV7-2 and TRBJ2-2; 10 bases agree with TRBD1. V trimming: 5 bases; J trimming: 5 bases; junction bases outside the gene matches: 11. The germline CDR1 and CDR2 sequences are SGHTA and FQGNSA. The CDR3 sequence is 17 residues long. The CDR3 DNA sequence: TGTGCCAGCAGCCCATATTCCGGGACAGGGGTGACCGGGGAGCTGTTTTTT. Encoded protein: CASSPYSGTGVTGELFF.

This clonotype was picked up a small number of times. The genes are TRBV7-3 and TRBJ2-3; tentative D call: TRBD1 (6 bases). CDR3 length: 15 amino acids. The V end was cut by 6 bases, the J end by 6 bases, with 19 bases between. Germline V gene data show CDR1 as SGHTA and CDR2 as FQGTGA. The CDR3, as DNA: TGTGCCAGCAGTCTCGGGACACCCATGACCGATACGCAGTATTTT. It is translated as CASSLGTPMTDTQYF.

This clonotype was seen only a few times. The chain's CDR3 is CASSATRRTGELFF. CDR3 DNA sequence: TGTGCCAGCAGTGCGACTAGACGAACCGGGGAGCTGTTTTTT. This sequence joins TRBV28 and TRBJ2-2; D is possibly TRBD2 (6 bases). The germline V gene has CDR1 MDHEN and CDR2 SYDVKM. Trimming took off 5 bases at V and 5 bases at J, with 12 bases between the two ends. The CDR3 runs to 14 residues. The full variable domain, its missing parts supplied by reference TRBV28 and TRBJ2-2, is DVKVTQSSRYLVKRTGEKVFLECVQDMDHENMFWYRQDPGLGLRLIYFSYDVKMKEKGDIPEGYSVSREKKERFSLILESASTNQTSMYLCASSATRRTGELFFGEGSRLTVL.

This clonotype has a count of ten or more. This chain joins TRBV19 and TRBJ2-7; 11 bases match TRBD2. The junction had 5 bases not matched to a gene; V was cut back by 3 bases and J by 4 bases. Germline CDR1 LNHDA, CDR2 SQIVND (reference sequence). The CDR3 loop spans 15 amino acids. The DNA of the CDR3 is TGTGCCAGTAGTATGTTCCCTAGCGGGGGGTACGAGCAGTACTTC. Its protein product is CASSMFPSGGYEQYF.

This chain connects TRBV20-1 to TRBJ1-1, with D uncertain. CDR1 is DFQATT, CDR2 SNEGSKA, per germline (reference sequence). The CDR3 length is 12 residues. With 5 bases removed from V and 10 bases from J, the gap between germline ends came to 17 bases. DNA for the CDR3: TGCAGTGCTTCCCTGACCCAGACCGGAGCTTTCTTT. Translated: CSASLTQTGAFF.

The V call is TRBV30, the J call TRBJ2-7; tentatively, D is TRBD2 (6 bases). Deletions cut 2 bases from V and 6 bases from J, with 20 bases between. CDR1 and CDR2 (germline): GTSNPN, SVGIG (reference sequence). The CDR3 covers 15 residues. This chain's CDR3 is CAWSSSGTAGSEQYF. As DNA, the CDR3 is TGTGCCTGGAGTAGCTCCGGGACTGCGGGGTCCGAGCAGTACTTC.

This clonotype was observed a handful of times. The rearrangement links TRBV18 to TRBJ1-1, with D perhaps TRBD1 (5 bases). This CDR3 region has 16 residues. Trimming took off 4 bases at V and 4 bases at J, with 19 bases between the two ends. Germline V gene lookup returns CDR1 KGHSH and CDR2 LQKENI. CDR3 region: CASSLGALGAGTEAFF. CDR3 coding DNA: TGTGCCAGCTCACTTGGGGCGCTGGGCGCGGGCACTGAAGCTTTCTTT.

In this sample, this clonotype turned up once. This sequence joins TRBV7-9 and TRBJ2-1; D is unresolved. The CDR3 has 15 residues. V lost 5 bases and J lost 8, with 19 bases in between. Germline CDR1 SEHNR, CDR2 FQNEAQ (reference sequence). In DNA form, the CDR3 reads TGTGCCAGCAGCCCCCCGGGCGTTCGTTGGGATGAGCAGTTCTTC. Its protein product is CASSPPGVRWDEQFF.

This chain joins TRBV12-3 or TRBV12-4 and TRBJ2-3; TRBD2 matches at 7 bases. The CDR3 runs to 17 residues. V shed 7 bases and J 2 bases; nucleotides not matched to a gene: 15. CDR3 coding DNA: TGTGCCAGCACCGTACCCTCCGCGGGAGAGGTCACAGATACGCAGTATTTT. Translated, it gives CASTVPSAGEVTDTQYF.

The sample holds a few counts of this clonotype. The V and J genes are TRBV12-3 or TRBV12-4 and TRBJ2-3; 11 positions match TRBD2. The CDR3 covers 16 residues. V shed 6 bases and J 7 bases; nucleotides not matched to a gene: 12. The CDR3: CASSPTSGGPRNTQYF. The CDR3 nucleotides read TGTGCCAGCAGCCCCACTAGCGGGGGCCCGCGTAATACGCAGTATTTT.

This clonotype occurred many times. The gene calls are TRBV6-4 and TRBJ1-6; D gene ambiguous. This CDR3 has 13 residues. V lost 2 bases and J 9 bases, leaving 8 bases between the germline ends. CDR1 is MRHNA and CDR2 is SNTAGT in the germline V gene. The CDR3 coding sequence is TGTGCCAGCAGTGACCAAATCGGTTCACCCCTCCACTTT. Protein: CASSDQIGSPLHF.

Only a few counts were recorded for this clonotype. The V gene is TRBV6-2 or TRBV6-3, the J gene TRBJ2-2; 14 bases align to TRBD2. The CDR3 runs to 17 residues. CDR1 and CDR2 from the germline V gene are MNHEY and SVGEGT. V was pared by 2 bases and J by 4 bases, with 3 bases of the junction left unmatched. The DNA of the CDR3 is TGTGCCAGCAGTTACGGGACTAGCGGGAGTTCCACCGGGGAGCTGTTTTTT. Amino acids: CASSYGTSGSSTGELFF.

The chain carries TRBV27 and TRBJ2-7; 7 bases fit TRBD2. Germline V gene lookup returns CDR1 MNHEY and CDR2 SMNVEV (reference sequence). This CDR3 contains 15 residues. V shed 3 bases and J 2 bases; nucleotides not matched to a gene: 7. The CDR3 nucleotides read TGTGCCAGCAGTTTTTCCCCTCTAGCGGCCTACGAGCAGTACTTC. It is translated as CASSFSPLAAYEQYF.

There are many counts of this clonotype. This chain connects TRBV12-3 or TRBV12-4 to TRBJ2-1; D not resolved. Trimming took off 5 bases at V and 0 bases at J, with 14 bases between the two ends. The CDR3 contains 16 residues. CDR3 in amino acids: CASSVHGAASYNEQFF. The CDR3 DNA sequence: TGTGCCAGCAGTGTCCACGGTGCGGCCTCCTACAATGAGCAGTTCTTC.

The chain has TRBV5-1 and TRBJ1-1; a weak D match, TRBD1 (5 bases). CDR3 length equals 13 residues. CDR1 and CDR2 (germline): SGHRS, YFSETQ. The germline V and J ends were trimmed by 5 bases and 3 bases, with 11 bases remaining between them. The CDR3 spells CASSWQGDTEAFF. In nucleotides, the CDR3 is TGCGCCAGCAGTTGGCAGGGTGACACTGAAGCTTTCTTT.

Many counts were recorded for this clonotype. The chain uses TRBV28 and TRBJ2-3; 8 nucleotides line up with TRBD1. The CDR3 extends over 16 amino acids. The V gene's germline CDR1 is MDHEN and CDR2 SYDVKM. Germline trimming cut 5 bases from V and 4 bases from J; bases unmatched to any gene: 11. The CDR3 sequence is CASSPLHQTGADTQYF. CDR3 DNA sequence: TGTGCCAGCAGTCCTTTACACCAGACAGGGGCAGATACGCAGTATTTT.